Below, 18 T cell receptor beta chains from the same sample are listed, as sequenced in a study of vaccination effects on CD4 cells after COVID-19. Viral peptide pool expansion of antigen-specific CD4+ T cells preceded sequencing in the ViraFEST assay. With roughly 9 days of culture completed, CD4+ T cells were isolated. Between March and December 2020, the person had a SARS-CoV-2 infection that PCR confirmed. Every participant took two doses of the BNT162b2 or mRNA-1273 vaccine. Their recognized antigens are unknown. Only in-frame clones appear in the TCRdb table, and some are missing; sequencing was by immunoSEQ multiplex PCR. Of fewer than 15,000 clones listed, 76% are singletons. Sequences were derived from CD4+ T cells from PBMCs cultured with HCoV-NL63 spike peptides, sampled after COVID-19 vaccination. Every receptor here comes from a human donor who had a prior SARS-CoV-2 infection.

The count of this clone is one. The J gene is TRBJ1-3, the V gene TRBV3-1 (or the pseudogene TRBV3-2), with no clear D. The V end lost 1 base, the J end lost 0 bases, and 16 bases lay between the germline ends. This CDR3 has 18 residues. The germline V gene encodes CDR1 LGHDT and CDR2 YNNKEL (reference sequence). This chain's CDR3 is CASSQGFFDGNSGNTIYF. For the CDR3, the DNA is TGTGCCAGCAGCCAAGGGTTTTTCGACGGAAACTCTGGAAACACCATATATTTT.

The V and J genes are TRBV7-2 and TRBJ1-3; D gene uncertain. CDR1 and CDR2 (germline): SGHTA, FQGNSA. This CDR3 region has 13 residues. V lost 4 bases and J 4 bases, leaving 8 bases between the germline ends. The CDR3 DNA is TGTGCCAGCAGCTCAGTACGGGGAAACACCATATATTTT. Translation: CASSSVRGNTIYF.

The CDR3 protein is CSVYGGGEQYF. In DNA, the CDR3 is TGCAGCGTTTACGGAGGGGGCGAGCAGTACTTC. J is TRBJ2-7 and V is TRBV29-1, with D perhaps given as TRBD1 or TRBD2 (6 bases each). CDR3 size: 11 residues. Germline V gene sequence: CDR1 SQVTM, CDR2 ANQGSEA. Trimming removed 5 bases from V and 6 bases from J, with 11 bases in between.

This sequence joins TRBV6-5 and TRBJ1-6; 11 bases line up with TRBD1. V was clipped by 6 bases and J by 10 bases; unmatched bases: 5. This CDR3 is 14 amino acids long. Germline V gene sequence: CDR1 MNHEY, CDR2 SVGAGI. The CDR3: CASSRGQGESPLHF. DNA for the CDR3: TGTGCCAGCAGCAGGGGACAGGGGGAGTCACCCCTCCACTTT.

V and J are TRBV4-3 and TRBJ2-5, with 11 bases fitting TRBD2. This CDR3 is 17 amino acids long. Losses at the gene ends were 8 bases for V and 4 bases for J; bases not matched to a gene: 15. Germline V CDR1 and CDR2: LGHNA, YSLEER. Written as DNA, the CDR3 is TGCGCCAGCTCGCAAAAAGAGGGGCTAGCGGGAGGAGAGACCCAGTACTTC. This translates into CASSQKEGLAGGETQYF.

This clone is large by share. V gene TRBV7-9 combines with J gene TRBJ1-1, with D unclear. Trimming took off 0 bases at V and 5 bases at J, with 10 bases between the two ends. CDR3 length: 14 amino acids. Germline V CDR1 and CDR2: SEHNR, FQNEAQ (reference sequence). The chain's CDR3 is CASSLAVVETEAFF. DNA for the CDR3: TGTGCCAGCAGCTTAGCGGTAGTGGAGACTGAAGCTTTCTTT.

With regard to this clone: The sample contains more than one DNA sequence encoding this CDR3. This rearrangement joins TRBV27 to TRBJ2-7; D remains ambiguous. There are 13 residues in the CDR3. Per the germline V gene, CDR1 is MNHEY and CDR2 is SMNVEV (reference sequence). Trimming shortened V by 6 bases and J by 0 bases, and 9 bases separated the two germline ends. The CDR3 DNA reads TGTGCCAGCAGCCGCCAGAGCTCCTACGAGCAGTACTTC. The encoded protein is CASSRQSSYEQYF.

J is TRBJ2-2 and V is TRBV18, with D tentatively TRBD1 or TRBD2 (5 bases each). This CDR3 comprises 15 residues. From germline, CDR1 is KGHSH and CDR2 LQKENI. Trimming pared 6 bases from V and 4 bases from J, leaving 15 bases between. CDR3 nucleotides: TGTGCCAGCTCTCCCGGGACCCGCGGCACCGGGGAGCTGTTTTTT. Protein sequence: CASSPGTRGTGELFF.

The chain joins TRBV7-2 to TRBJ2-1, with a possible D match to TRBD2 (6 bases). CDR3 length equals 15 residues. V gave up 5 bases and J gave up 6 bases, with 17 bases separating them. Germline V CDR1 and CDR2: SGHTA, FQGNSA. CDR3 DNA: TGTGCCAGCAGCCTACTTCGGGCGGGGACCAATGAGCAGTTCTTC. It is translated as CASSLLRAGTNEQFF.

The chain couples TRBV3-1 (or the pseudogene TRBV3-2) to TRBJ1-3; D is undetermined. Trimming left V 7 bases short and J 4 bases short, with 17 bases between. Germline CDR1 and CDR2: LGHDT and YNNKEL (reference sequence). The CDR3 sequence is 15 residues long. CDR3 DNA: TGTGCCAGCACCAACAACCGGGGAAGGGGAAACACCATATATTTT. Residues: CASTNNRGRGNTIYF.

The V and J genes are TRBV6-5 and TRBJ1-4; D might be TRBD1 (6 bases). CDR3 length: 13 amino acids. The V and J ends lost 6 bases and 8 bases respectively, with 13 bases between them. Germline loops: CDR1 MNHEY, CDR2 SVGAGI. CDR3 region: CASRGHLEEKLFF. In nucleotides, the CDR3 is TGTGCCAGCAGGGGACACCTCGAGGAAAAACTGTTTTTT.

This clone appeared a few times. The CDR3 loop is CASRLVGTGVSPNEKLFF. CDR3 in DNA: TGTGCCAGCAGACTGGTAGGGACAGGGGTTTCCCCTAATGAAAAACTGTTTTTT. The chain uses TRBV27 and TRBJ1-4; 10 bases map to TRBD1. Germline loops: CDR1 MNHEY, CDR2 SMNVEV (reference sequence). The CDR3 has 18 residues. The V gene end was trimmed by 6 bases and the J gene end by 3 bases; junction bases not matched to a gene: 13.

The rearrangement links TRBV5-1 to TRBJ2-1; TRBD1 or TRBD2 may be the D gene (7 bases each). The CDR3 spans 14 residues. CDR1 is SGHRS, CDR2 YFSETQ, per germline. V dropped 7 bases and J dropped 4 bases, with 15 bases sitting between them. The CDR3 DNA reads TGCGCCAGCCGTCAGGGGGGGCGGTACAATGAGCAGTTCTTC. Residues: CASRQGGRYNEQFF.

The chain couples TRBV3-1 (or the pseudogene TRBV3-2) to TRBJ2-1; 7 bases map to TRBD2. With 5 bases clipped from V and 0 bases from J, the junction kept 7 bases outside the gene matches. Germline V lookup: CDR1 LGHDT, CDR2 YNNKEL (reference sequence). This CDR3 has 16 amino acids. DNA for the CDR3: TGTGCCAGCAGCAATCTATTAGCGGGCTCCTACAATGAGCAGTTCTTC. Translating gives CASSNLLAGSYNEQFF.

This chain links TRBV7-8 with TRBJ2-1, with 16 bases that match TRBD2. This CDR3 region has 18 residues. The germline gives CDR1 SGHVS, CDR2 FQNEAQ. V lost 5 bases and J lost 5; bases outside the gene matches: 9. CDR3 DNA: TGTGCCAGCAGCGAAGGGACTAGCGGGAGGGCCTGGGACAATGAGCAGTTCTTC. Its protein product is CASSEGTSGRAWDNEQFF. Together with reference TRBV7-8 and TRBJ2-1, the CDR3 gives the full variable domain: GAGVSQSPRYKVAKRGQDVALRCDPISGHVSLFWYQQALGQGPEFLTYFQNEAQLDKSGLPSDRFFAERPEGSVSTLKIQRTQQEDSAVYLCASSEGTSGRAWDNEQFFGPGTRLTVL.

The chain joins TRBV9 to TRBJ2-7, with D perhaps TRBD1 (6 bases). Between the trimmed V and J ends, which lost 2 bases and 0 bases, there was a span of 9 bases. The CDR3 covers 14 residues. Germline CDR1 and CDR2: SGDLS and YYNGEE. CDR3 bases: TGTGCCAGCAGCGTCACAGGGAACTCCTACGAGCAGTACTTC. Its translation: CASSVTGNSYEQYF. The entire variable domain, with the rest obtained from reference TRBV9 and TRBJ2-7, is as follows: DSGVTQTPKHLITATGQRVTLRCSPRSGDLSVYWYQQSLDQGLQFLIQYYNGEERAKGNILERFSAQQFPDLHSELNLSSLELGDSALYFCASSVTGNSYEQYFGPGTRLTVT.

The rearrangement uses TRBV24-1 and TRBJ1-1, with D perhaps TRBD1 (5 bases). CDR1 and CDR2 (germline): KGHDR, SFDVKD. This CDR3 has 17 residues. Trimming stripped 4 bases from V and 0 bases from J, with 17 bases between. CDR3 residues: CATSEDRDLNLNTEAFF. In DNA, the CDR3 is TGTGCCACCAGTGAGGACCGGGACTTAAACTTGAACACTGAAGCTTTCTTT.

This clone has a single count. V is TRBV7-9 and J is TRBJ2-5; a weak D match, TRBD2 (6 bases). From germline, CDR1 is SEHNR and CDR2 FQNEAQ (reference sequence). Trimming removed 1 base from V and 4 bases from J, with 19 bases in between. The CDR3 spans 17 residues. The DNA of the CDR3 is TGTGCCAGCAGCTTAGGGTTCGGTGTGGGAGGAGGAGAGACCCAGTACTTC. As protein: CASSLGFGVGGGETQYF.